What follows describes a single T cell receptor (beta chain). CDR3 length: 12 amino acids. Looked up from germline, CDR1 is SQVTM and CDR2 is ANQGSEA. V was pared by 0 bases and J by 7 bases, with 10 bases between. The sample comes from a study of T cell responses to AZD1222 COVID-19 vaccine. The method was immunoSEQ multiplex PCR; TCRdb's version includes in-frame clones alone and lacks a portion of them. The sample shows under 150,000 clones, 88% of them seen only once. The TCR was taken from an adult in good health. The chain recombines TRBV29-1 with TRBJ2-7; possibly TRBD2 for D (6 bases). The material sequenced was peripheral blood, taken on day 0 of AZD1222 vaccination. CDR3 DNA: TGCAGCGTTGAAGAGGAGGGAGATGAGCAGTACTTC. Protein product: CSVEEEGDEQYF.